Included here is one T cell receptor (beta chain) sequence, with context. As yet, its antigen is unknown. The data are from a study of PD-1 blockade in classical Hodgkin lymphoma. Study-wide results and limits: Repertoire differences have undefined causes, possibly disease activity or prior therapy. Healthy donors were reported to have higher baseline TCR diversity than newly diagnosed patients.

Sequenced by immunoSEQ multiplex PCR; TCRdb stores in-frame clones only, minus some. The sample lists fewer than 90,000 clones, about 93% occurring once. Time point given: newly diagnosed, previously untreated cHL patient sample. It was PBMCs in newly diagnosed, untreated classical Hodgkin lymphoma that served as comparison. Germline assignment: CDR1 LGHNA and CDR2 YSLEER. V shed 1 base and J 5 bases; nucleotides not matched to a gene: 6. This CDR3 contains 16 residues. V usage is TRBV4-3 and J usage is TRBJ2-3; 10 bases match TRBD2. This receptor was taken from a human donor with classical Hodgkin lymphoma. The sequenced sample was peripheral blood mononuclear cells (PBMCs). CDR3: CASSQGSRTSGDTQYF. The CDR3 coding sequence is TGCGCCAGCAGCCAAGGTTCCCGGACTAGCGGAGATACGCAGTATTTT.